This TCR beta chain was recorded in a study of blood T cell repertoires in COVID-19. The assay was immunoSEQ multiplex PCR, and TCRdb's table has in-frame clones only and misses some. Among fewer than 350,000 clones, around 88% were seen once, and the ten largest hold 6% to 7%. This TCR derives from a woman in her thirties or forties who had recovered from COVID-19. Sequencing was done on a sample of PBMCs or T cells enriched from blood (not recorded which).

The CDR3 protein is CASSPSQGTEAFF. The CDR3 region has the DNA TGTGCCAGCAGTCCATCACAGGGAACTGAAGCTTTCTTT. J is TRBJ1-1 and V is TRBV12-3 or TRBV12-4, with D perhaps matching TRBD1 (6 bases). This CDR3 contains 13 residues. Trimming pared 5 bases from V and 5 bases from J, leaving 12 bases between.